Below, 23 T cell receptor beta chains from the same sample are listed, as sequenced in a study of blood T cell repertoires in COVID-19. Here immunoSEQ multiplex PCR was the method, and the copy in TCRdb shows in-frame clones only, minus some. Among 45,000 or so clones listed, about 85% were seen once. Material: peripheral blood. The receptor set was obtained from a woman at least 80 years old with acute or convalescent COVID-19.

The chain uses TRBV10-3 and TRBJ2-3; a weak D match, TRBD2 (5 bases). The CDR3 totals 14 residues. Trimming cost V 10 bases and J 2 bases, with 16 bases left between them. Germline CDR1 reads ENHRY; CDR2 reads SYGVKD. CDR3 protein: CATGSDLTTDTQYF. The DNA of the CDR3 is TGTGCCACTGGGAGCGACCTTACCACAGATACGCAGTATTTT.

The chain links TRBV10-3 to TRBJ2-1, with D uncertain. V was trimmed by 4 bases and J by 8 bases, leaving 9 bases between them. From germline, CDR1 is ENHRY and CDR2 SYGVKD. This CDR3 region has 12 residues. CDR3 nucleotides: TGTGCCATCAGTGCGGAGCGTGATGAGCAGTTCTTC. It codes for CAISAERDEQFF.

This clone was seen only once. V gene TRBV15 combines with J gene TRBJ2-7; 9 nucleotides agree with TRBD2. Per the germline V gene, CDR1 is LNHNV and CDR2 is YYDKDF (reference sequence). This CDR3 region has 15 residues. V was clipped by 6 bases and J by 6 bases; unmatched bases: 12. As DNA, the CDR3 is TGTGCCACCAGTTCGGGGGGAGCGGGAGGTATCGAGCAGTACTTC. Amino acids: CATSSGGAGGIEQYF.

V usage is TRBV11-2 and J usage is TRBJ1-6, with 7 bases lining up with TRBD1. The germline V gene has CDR1 SGHAT and CDR2 FQNNGV. The CDR3 contains 13 residues. Trimming removed 4 bases from V and 12 bases from J; junction bases left unmatched: 6. The CDR3 region has the DNA TGTGCCAGCAGCTCCGGACAGGCTCAACCCCTCCACTTT. Protein: CASSSGQAQPLHF.

The rearrangement uses TRBV23-1 and TRBJ1-2; no clear D gene. TRBV23-1 is an ORF, with its function uncertain. V lost 6 bases and J lost 8, with 7 bases in between. This CDR3 contains 10 residues. CDR3 sequence reads: CASSPVGYTF. DNA for the CDR3: TGCGCCAGCAGCCCGGTAGGCTACACCTTC.

This clone was recorded only once. The rearrangement joins TRBV10-3 to TRBJ2-3, with TRBD1 matching over 12 bases. J gave up 1 base and V 7 bases, and 9 bases lay outside the gene matches. The CDR3 length is 17 residues. CDR1 is ENHRY, CDR2 SYGVKD, per germline. The CDR3 reads CAITSGQGAPGTDTQYF. Written as DNA, the CDR3 is TGTGCCATCACCTCGGGACAGGGGGCGCCGGGCACAGATACGCAGTATTTT.

V is TRBV7-9 and J is TRBJ2-3, with D maybe TRBD1 (7 bases). The length of the CDR3 is 15 residues. Germline assignment: CDR1 SEHNR and CDR2 FQNEAQ (reference sequence). Trimming stripped 5 bases from V and 3 bases from J, with 15 bases between. The CDR3 DNA follows: TGTGCCAGCAGCGACAGGGAGGTATATACAGATACGCAGTATTTT. This encodes CASSDREVYTDTQYF.

This clone was picked up one time. This chain uses TRBV12-3 or TRBV12-4 with TRBJ1-4; D gene ambiguous. The length of the CDR3 is 12 residues. The V and J ends lost 1 base and 8 bases respectively, with 5 bases between them. CDR3 DNA: TGTGCCAGCAGTTTAGTTTCAGAAAAACTGTTTTTT. Its protein product is CASSLVSEKLFF.

CDR3 in DNA: TGCGCCAGCAGCGCGGGGATTACCTACGAGCAGTACTTC. This sequence encodes CASSAGITYEQYF. V and J are TRBV4-1 and TRBJ2-7, with a weak D call TRBD2 (6 bases). Deletions cut 5 bases from V and 2 bases from J, with 10 bases between. CDR1 and CDR2 (germline): MGHRA, YSYEKL. The CDR3 loop spans 13 amino acids.

The chain has TRBV5-4 and TRBJ1-5; 9 bases line up with TRBD1. After removal of 4 bases from V and 7 bases from J, the junction contained 3 bases not matched to a gene. The germline V gene has CDR1 SGHNT and CDR2 YYREEE (reference sequence). The CDR3 has 13 residues. The CDR3 is CASSLDRGQPQHF. Here the CDR3 DNA reads TGTGCCAGCAGCCTGGACAGGGGACAGCCCCAGCATTTT.

CDR3 protein: CASSPLGGISTDTQYF. In nucleotides, the CDR3 is TGTGCCAGCAGCCCCCTAGGAGGGATAAGCACAGATACGCAGTATTTT. The chain has TRBV5-6 and TRBJ2-3; TRBD2 is a possible D gene (6 bases). Deletions cut 4 bases from V and 0 bases from J, with 15 bases between. The CDR3 has 16 amino acids. Germline CDR1 reads SGHDT; CDR2 reads YYEEEE.

The chain employs TRBV2 and TRBJ2-7, with D perhaps being TRBD1 or TRBD2 (7 bases each). Trimming took off 10 bases at V and 0 bases at J, with 22 bases between the two ends. The CDR3 is made up of 16 amino acids. CDR1 is SNHLY and CDR2 is FYNNEI in the germline V gene. CDR3: CATRGGHRVGSYEQYF. The CDR3 bases are TGTGCCACCAGGGGGGGGCACCGGGTGGGCTCCTACGAGCAGTACTTC.

This clone was detected only once. The rearrangement uses TRBV7-2 and TRBJ1-2; TRBD1 aligns across 9 bases. CDR3 length: 14 amino acids. Losses at the gene ends were 5 bases for V and 5 bases for J; bases not matched to a gene: 6. Germline assignment: CDR1 SGHTA and CDR2 FQGNSA. CDR3 nucleotides: TGTGCCAGCAGCACAGGGACAGGGATTTATGGCTACACCTTC. This gives the protein CASSTGTGIYGYTF.

The chain is built from TRBV5-1 and TRBJ2-3; TRBD1 aligns across 9 bases. The CDR3 extends over 15 amino acids. Germline CDR1 is SGHRS and CDR2 is YFSETQ. V trimming: 3 bases; J trimming: 2 bases; junction bases outside the gene matches: 4. In DNA, the CDR3 is TGCGCCAGCAGCTCGGGACAGGGCTTCACAGATACGCAGTATTTT. Translation gives CASSSGQGFTDTQYF.

V and J are TRBV28 and TRBJ2-5, with D tentatively TRBD1 (6 bases). Trimming cost V 8 bases and J 0 bases, with 10 bases left between them. The CDR3 loop spans 13 amino acids. CDR1 is MDHEN and CDR2 is SYDVKM in the germline V gene. Written as DNA, the CDR3 is TGTGCCAGCGGAACAGGGTACCAAGAGACCCAGTACTTC. As protein: CASGTGYQETQYF.

This chain uses TRBV5-4 with TRBJ2-5; 10 nucleotides line up with TRBD2. Germline CDR1 and CDR2: SGHNT and YYREEE (reference sequence). This CDR3 contains 17 residues. V shed 0 bases and J 0 bases; nucleotides not matched to a gene: 5. The CDR3 reads CASSLAVTSGNQETQYF. CDR3 coding DNA: TGTGCCAGCAGCTTGGCCGTTACTAGCGGGAACCAAGAGACCCAGTACTTC.

The V and J genes are TRBV29-1 and TRBJ1-2, with no clear D. The CDR3 is 11 amino acids. The germline V and J ends were trimmed by 4 bases and 3 bases, with 6 bases remaining between them. Germline V gene data show CDR1 as SQVTM and CDR2 as ANQGSEA. The CDR3 DNA sequence: TGCAGCGTTGGACTAGACTATGGCTACACCTTC. Protein product: CSVGLDYGYTF.

This chain connects TRBV5-4 to TRBJ2-6; a weak D match, TRBD1 (5 bases). This CDR3 spans 15 amino acids. V was cut by 0 bases and J by 3 bases, with 7 bases left in between. Germline lookup yields CDR1 SGHNT and CDR2 YYREEE (reference sequence). The CDR3 DNA reads as TGTGCCAGCAGCTTGGGGGGCGGTGGGGCCAACGTCCTGACTTTC. Translated: CASSLGGGGANVLTF.

The rearrangement joins TRBV15 to TRBJ2-2; a weak D match, TRBD2 (6 bases). The CDR3 extends over 11 amino acids. Trimming removed 3 bases from V and 14 bases from J, with 10 bases in between. Germline loops: CDR1 LNHNV, CDR2 YYDKDF (reference sequence). CDR3 bases: TGTGCCACCAGCAGCCGGGGGAGACTGTTTTTT. It yields the protein CATSSRGRLFF.

This clone was observed a handful of times. An end of the junction does not agree with germline; a read error may underlie this. The chain couples TRBV19 to TRBJ1-5; D is perhaps TRBD1 (6 bases). This CDR3 has 15 amino acids. Germline V gives CDR1 LNHDA, CDR2 SQIVND (reference sequence). The CDR3 region is CASSNQQGRNQPQHF. CDR3 coding DNA: TGTGCCAGCAGTAACCAACAGGGCCGTAATCAGCCCCAGCATTTT.

The rearrangement joins TRBV5-4 to TRBJ1-1; D is perhaps TRBD1 (5 bases). The CDR3 contains 16 residues. The germline V and J ends were trimmed by 0 bases and 6 bases, with 18 bases remaining between them. Germline CDR1 and CDR2: SGHNT and YYREEE (reference sequence). In DNA form, the CDR3 reads TGTGCCAGCAGCTTGGTCCCTCAGGGTGGAAGTTCTGAAGCTTTCTTT. This translates into CASSLVPQGGSSEAFF.

J is TRBJ2-5 and V is TRBV3-1 (or the pseudogene TRBV3-2), with D possibly TRBD1 on 5 matching bases. V lost 7 bases and J lost 1, with 16 bases in between. Germline V gives CDR1 LGHDT, CDR2 YNNKEL (reference sequence). This CDR3 is built from 15 residues. CDR3 region: CASKAQGRSQETQYF. In DNA form, the CDR3 reads TGTGCCAGCAAGGCTCAGGGCCGCAGCCAAGAGACCCAGTACTTC.

The CDR3 loop is CASRARGGTEAFF. In nucleotides, the CDR3 is TGTGCCAGCAGAGCGAGGGGAGGCACTGAAGCTTTCTTT. The rearrangement joins TRBV27 to TRBJ1-1; TRBD1 is a possible D gene (5 bases). From germline, CDR1 is MNHEY and CDR2 SMNVEV (reference sequence). Trimming stripped 6 bases from V and 4 bases from J, with 12 bases between. The CDR3 length is 13 residues.